The clone carrying this T cell receptor (beta chain) was detected only a few times. Antigen specificity is unknown. Repertoires were generated with immunoSEQ multiplex PCR, while TCRdb's copy carries only in-frame clones and drops some. The sample has around 30,000 clones, around two thirds seen once. The sample originates from a study of vaccination effects on CD4 cells after COVID-19. Study at large: All study participants received two doses of BNT162b2 or mRNA-1273 vaccine.

Researchers isolated CD4+ T cells once approximately eleven days of culture had elapsed. In the cultures, half the medium was exchanged for IL-2 medium on days 3 and 7. Per the germline V gene, CDR1 is LGHDT and CDR2 is YNNKEL (reference sequence). V trimming: 4 bases; J trimming: 2 bases; junction bases outside the gene matches: 7. This CDR3 has 15 residues. The TCR sequence derives from a human donor who received a COVID-19 vaccine. Sequenced material: CD4+ T cells from PBMCs cultured without peptide, taken before COVID-19 vaccination. The chain recombines TRBV3-1 (or the pseudogene TRBV3-2) with TRBJ2-7, with 8 bases that match TRBD2. The CDR3 region is CASSPGTSFPYEQYF. The CDR3 nucleotides are TGTGCCAGCAGCCCCGGGACTAGTTTCCCCTACGAGCAGTACTTC.